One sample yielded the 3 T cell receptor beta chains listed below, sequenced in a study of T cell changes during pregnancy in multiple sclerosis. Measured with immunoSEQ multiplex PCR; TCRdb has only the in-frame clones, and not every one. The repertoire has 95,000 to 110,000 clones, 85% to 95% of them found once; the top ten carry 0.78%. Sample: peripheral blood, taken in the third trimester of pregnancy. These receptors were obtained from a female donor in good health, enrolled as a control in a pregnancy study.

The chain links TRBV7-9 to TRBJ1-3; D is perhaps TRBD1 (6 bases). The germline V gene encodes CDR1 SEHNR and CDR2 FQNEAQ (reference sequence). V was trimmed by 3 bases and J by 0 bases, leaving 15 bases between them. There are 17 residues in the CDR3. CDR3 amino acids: CASSLTGPHNSGNTIYF. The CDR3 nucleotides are TGTGCCAGCAGCTTGACAGGCCCCCACAACTCTGGAAACACCATATATTTT.

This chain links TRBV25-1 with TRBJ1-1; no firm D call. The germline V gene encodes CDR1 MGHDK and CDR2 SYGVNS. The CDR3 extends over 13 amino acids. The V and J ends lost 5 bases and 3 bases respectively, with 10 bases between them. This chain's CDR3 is CASSYTAYTEAFF. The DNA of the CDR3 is TGTGCCAGCAGTTATACAGCCTACACTGAAGCTTTCTTT.

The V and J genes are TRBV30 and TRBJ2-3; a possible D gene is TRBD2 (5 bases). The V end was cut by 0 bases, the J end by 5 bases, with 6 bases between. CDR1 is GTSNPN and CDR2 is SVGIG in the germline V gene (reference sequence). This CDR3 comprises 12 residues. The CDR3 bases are TGTGCCTGGAGTGTGGGAGAAGATACGCAGTATTTT. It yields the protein CAWSVGEDTQYF.